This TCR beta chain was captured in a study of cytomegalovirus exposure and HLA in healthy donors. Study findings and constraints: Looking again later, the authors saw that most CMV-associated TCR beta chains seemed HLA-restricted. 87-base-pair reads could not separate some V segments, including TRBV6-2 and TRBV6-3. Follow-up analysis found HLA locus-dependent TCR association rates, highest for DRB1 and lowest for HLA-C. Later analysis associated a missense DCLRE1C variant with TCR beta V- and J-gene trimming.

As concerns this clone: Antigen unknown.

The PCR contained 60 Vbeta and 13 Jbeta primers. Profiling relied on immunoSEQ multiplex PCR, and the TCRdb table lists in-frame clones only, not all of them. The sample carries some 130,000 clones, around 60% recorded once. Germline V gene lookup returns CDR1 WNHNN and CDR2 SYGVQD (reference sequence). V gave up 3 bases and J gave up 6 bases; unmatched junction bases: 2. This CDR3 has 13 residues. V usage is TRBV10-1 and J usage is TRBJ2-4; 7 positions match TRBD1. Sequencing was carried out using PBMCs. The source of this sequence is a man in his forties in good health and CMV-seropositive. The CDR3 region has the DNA TGCGCCAGCAGTGATGCAGGGGGAAACATTCAGTACTTC. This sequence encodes CASSDAGGNIQYF.